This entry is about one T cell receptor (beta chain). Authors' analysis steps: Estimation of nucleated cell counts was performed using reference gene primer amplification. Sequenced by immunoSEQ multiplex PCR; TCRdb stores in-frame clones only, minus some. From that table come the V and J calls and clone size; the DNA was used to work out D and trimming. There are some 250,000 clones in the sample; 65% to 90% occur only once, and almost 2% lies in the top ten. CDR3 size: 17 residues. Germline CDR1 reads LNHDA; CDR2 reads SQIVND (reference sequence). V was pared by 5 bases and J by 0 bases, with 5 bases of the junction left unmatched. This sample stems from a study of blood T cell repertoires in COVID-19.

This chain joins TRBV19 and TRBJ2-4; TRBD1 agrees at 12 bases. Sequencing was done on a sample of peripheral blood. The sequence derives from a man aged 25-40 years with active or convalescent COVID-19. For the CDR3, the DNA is TGTGCCAGTAGTCCGGGACAGGGGGCGGTAGCCAAAAACATTCAGTACTTC. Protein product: CASSPGQGAVAKNIQYF.